The clone carrying this T cell receptor (beta chain) has more than one count but fewer than ten. The CDR3 runs to 16 residues. Trimming removed 5 bases from V and 0 bases from J; junction bases left unmatched: 5. The V gene's germline CDR1 is LNHDA and CDR2 SQIVND (reference sequence). The protocol was immunoSEQ multiplex PCR, while the TCRdb copy is restricted to in-frame clones and leaves out a portion. Among 150,000 to 170,000 clones listed, around 83% were seen once. This sample was taken from a study of blood T cell repertoires in COVID-19. The V call is TRBV19, the J call TRBJ1-3, with 9 bases that match TRBD1. The specimen sequenced was peripheral blood. The clonotype was recovered from a woman aged 55-75 years with COVID-19, enrolled during active disease. This CDR3 is CASSRETGGSGNTIYF. CDR3 sequence (DNA): TGTGCCAGTAGTCGTGAGACAGGGGGCTCTGGAAACACCATATATTTT.